The present TCR beta chain was sequenced within a study of cytomegalovirus exposure and HLA in healthy donors. Overall study findings and caveats: Some TCR beta chains (about 170 of them) were listed as cytomegalovirus-associated.

Donors sampled were nominally healthy, though unrecorded immune exposures were likely. This CDR3 spans 15 amino acids. Germline CDR1 reads SEHNR; CDR2 reads FQNEAQ (reference sequence). V gave up 5 bases and J gave up 6 bases; unmatched junction bases: 4. Both 60 Vbeta primers and 13 Jbeta primers went into the PCR. Sequencing was performed with immunoSEQ multiplex PCR; in TCRdb, only in-frame clones are kept and a portion is missing. The table has about 150,000 clones, approximately 81% seen once. On this clone: Its specificity is unknown.

The sample comprised PBMCs. The clonotype was recovered from a middle-aged woman in good health and CMV-seropositive. The J gene is TRBJ2-2, the V gene TRBV7-9, with 12 bases fitting TRBD1. CDR3 bases: TGTGCCAGCAGCCCTGGGACAGGGGGCCCCGGGGAGCTGTTTTTT. This codes for CASSPGTGGPGELFF.